This entry is about one T cell receptor beta chain. The data were obtained in a study of blood T cell repertoires in COVID-19. Overall study context: Donors in the United States, Italy and Spain gave samples during acute or convalescent COVID-19. The analysed material was cDNA or gDNA that came from T cells, B-cell-depleted T cells, or PBMCs.

Seattle participants joined during active infection and were tracked over time. Profiled with immunoSEQ multiplex PCR; TCRdb holds only in-frame clones, not every one. The repertoire consists of 150,000 to 200,000 clones, with roughly 94% occurring once and the leading ten covering approximately 0.69%. The CDR3 is 13 residues long. Germline V gene sequence: CDR1 ENHRY, CDR2 SYGVKD. V lost 0 bases and J lost 6, with 9 bases in between. This clonotype was obtained from a man aged 25 to 45 with COVID-19, enrolled during active disease. This chain connects TRBV10-3 to TRBJ2-7; D is perhaps TRBD1 (6 bases). Specimen: peripheral blood. CDR3 bases: TGTGCCATCAGTGAGTCGACAGGAATCGAGCAGTACTTC. It yields the protein CAISESTGIEQYF.